The source of this TCR beta chain is a study of cytomegalovirus exposure and HLA in healthy donors. General study points: It was confirmed in vitro that a few of the CMV-associated chains were specific for CMV antigens. It was reported that the classifier diagnosed cytomegalovirus status with high specificity and sensitivity in both the original and validation cohorts.

The assay was immunoSEQ multiplex PCR, and TCRdb's table has in-frame clones only and misses some. This table has roughly 100,000 clones, approximately 95% appearing once. Donors came from a validation cohort of 90 to 150 subjects, distinct from the first 666-subject cohort. V lost 0 bases, J lost 2 bases, and 5 bases stayed unmatched. The CDR3 contains 16 residues. Germline CDR1 and CDR2: SGHAT and FQNNGV. Worth noting for this clone: Its antigen is unidentified.

This receptor was taken from a woman aged 18 to 35 in good health and CMV-seronegative. The chain combines TRBV11-2 with TRBJ1-2; 8 nucleotides match TRBD1. Material: PBMCs. CDR3 coding DNA: TGTGCCAGCAGCTTAGATCCCCAGGGGGCAAACTATGGCTACACCTTC. Translating gives CASSLDPQGANYGYTF.